Listed below are T cell receptor beta chains from one sample, sequenced in a study of blood T cell repertoires in COVID-19. TCRdb's copy holds only in-frame clones and misses some; the assay was immunoSEQ multiplex PCR. The sample contains fewer than 300,000 clones, nearly 85% of which appear only once. What was sequenced was peripheral blood. Receptors were obtained from a human donor in a cohort sampled during active COVID-19. Each CDR3 is given with its conserved first and last residue. The D gene is left open where the match is weak.

j_call v_call d_call cdr3_nt cdr3_aa
TRBJ1-6 TRBV14 . TGTGCCAGCAGCCAAGTTCAAAGGGGCGCCTATAATTCACCCCTCCACTTT CASSQVQRGAYNSPLHF
TRBJ2-7 TRBV10-3 TRBD2 TGTGCCATCAGTGAGTCGATGATAGCGGGGGGTCACGAGCAGTACTTC CAISESMIAGGHEQYF
TRBJ1-1 TRBV19 . TGTGCCAGTAGGAACAGGGAGAAGAACACTGAAGCTTTCTTT CASRNREKNTEAFF
TRBJ1-1 TRBV28 TRBD1 TGTGCCAGCCAACAGGGGGGTGAGGATGAAGCTTTCTTT CASQQGGEDEAFF
TRBJ1-2 TRBV7-2 . TGTGCCAGCAGCCTGGAAGGACAGACCTATGGCTACACCTTC CASSLEGQTYGYTF
TRBJ1-1 TRBV4-1 . TGCGCCAGCAGCCGACCGGACAGGAACACTGAAGCTTTCTTT CASSRPDRNTEAFF
TRBJ1-1 TRBV10-3 . TGTGCCATCAGCCCCGGGACAAGTAACACTGAAGCTTTCTTT CAISPGTSNTEAFF
TRBJ2-7 TRBV6-5 TRBD1 TGTGCCAGCAGGGACAGGGGATACGAGCAGTACTTC CASRDRGYEQYF
TRBJ2-5 TRBV6-2/TRBV6-3 . TGTGCCAGCAGTTACTCACAGGGTCCGGGGGAGACCCAGTACTTC CASSYSQGPGETQYF
TRBJ1-2 TRBV28 . TGTGCCAGCAAGAGTAACGGCTACACCTTC CASKSNGYTF